This passage covers 18 T cell receptor beta chains from one sample sequenced in a study of cytomegalovirus exposure and HLA in healthy donors. PCR amplification relied on 60 Vbeta primers (plus 13 Jbeta primers). Repertoires were generated with immunoSEQ multiplex PCR, while TCRdb's copy carries only in-frame clones and drops some. This sample's table has about 110,000 clones. The sequenced material came from PBMCs. Every receptor here comes from a middle-aged man in good health and CMV-seronegative.

The J gene is TRBJ1-3, the V gene TRBV6-4; D ambiguous. The ends were cut back, 9 bases at V and 2 bases at J, with 8 bases in the middle. CDR1 is MRHNA and CDR2 is SNTAGT in the germline V gene. The length of the CDR3 is 12 residues. The CDR3 reads CASRFTGNTIYF. In DNA, the CDR3 is TGTGCCAGTCGTTTTACTGGAAACACCATATATTTT.

The chain has TRBV5-1 and TRBJ2-3; 10 bases are a match to TRBD2. J lost 8 bases, V lost 4 bases, and 10 bases had no gene match. Germline CDR1 reads SGHRS; CDR2 reads YFSETQ. This CDR3 is built from 15 residues. CDR3 sequence reads: CASSITAGGAGTQYF. CDR3 nucleotide sequence: TGCGCCAGCAGCATCACAGCGGGGGGGGCTGGTACGCAGTATTTT.

To note about this clone: One end of the junction varies from germline; a read error may be responsible. The chain is built from TRBV7-7 and TRBJ2-1; 9 bases agree with TRBD2. CDR1 and CDR2 (germline): SSHAT, FNYEAQ (reference sequence). There are 15 residues in the CDR3. The CDR3 DNA sequence: TGTGCTAGCAGCCCAATAGCTAGCGGGGAGGGTGAGCAGTTCTTC. Its protein product is CASSPIASGEGEQFF. Using reference TRBV7-7 and TRBJ2-1 for the parts outside the CDR3, the full variable domain is GAGVSQSPRYKVTKRGQDVTLRCDPISSHATLYWYQQALGQGPEFLTYFNYEAQPDKSGLPSDRFSAERPEGSISTLTIQRTEQRDSAMYRCASSPIASGEGEQFFGPGTRLTVL.

V usage is TRBV5-4 and J usage is TRBJ2-2; D may be TRBD2 (6 bases). This CDR3 has 14 amino acids. The germline V gene has CDR1 SGHNT and CDR2 YYREEE (reference sequence). V was cut by 0 bases and J by 5 bases, with 8 bases left in between. As DNA, the CDR3 is TGTGCCAGCAGCTTGGGCGGGATGACCGGGGAGCTGTTTTTT. This codes for CASSLGGMTGELFF.

The chain uses TRBV7-2 and TRBJ1-2, with 8 bases fitting TRBD1. Germline lookup yields CDR1 SGHTA and CDR2 FQGNSA. V lost 5 bases and J lost 7; bases outside the gene matches: 9. This CDR3 spans 14 amino acids. CDR3 amino acids: CASSPDRAPLGYTF. In DNA form, the CDR3 reads TGTGCCAGCAGCCCGGACAGGGCCCCCCTTGGCTACACCTTC.

The chain recombines TRBV29-1 with TRBJ1-2; 9 bases match TRBD1. Germline V gives CDR1 SQVTM, CDR2 ANQGSEA. This CDR3 comprises 13 residues. Trimming took 3 bases from V and 9 from J; bases not matched to a gene: 8. CDR3 sequence: CSVDRTGARSYTF. CDR3 in DNA: TGCAGCGTTGACCGGACAGGGGCAAGGAGCTACACCTTC. Supplemented by reference TRBV29-1 and TRBJ1-2, the full variable domain reads SAVISQKPSRDICQRGTSLTIQCQVDSQVTMMFWYRQQPGQSLTLIATANQGSEATYESGFVIDKFPISRPNLTFSTLTVSNMSPEDSSIYLCSVDRTGARSYTFGSGTRLTVV.

The rearrangement links TRBV9 to TRBJ2-1; D remains ambiguous. Germline V gives CDR1 SGDLS, CDR2 YYNGEE. CDR3 length: 14 residues. Trimming left V 0 bases short and J 4 bases short, with 8 bases between. The CDR3 sequence: CASSVAGSYNEQFF. The CDR3 DNA is TGTGCCAGCAGCGTAGCTGGCAGTTACAATGAGCAGTTCTTC.

The CDR3 coding sequence is TGTGCCAGCAGCGTAGAGATGGGGAGAACTGAAGCTTTCTTT. Translating gives CASSVEMGRTEAFF. The gene calls are TRBV9 and TRBJ1-1, with D uncertain. The V end was cut by 0 bases, the J end by 5 bases, with 11 bases between. Looked up from germline, CDR1 is SGDLS and CDR2 is YYNGEE. The CDR3 length is 14 residues.

The J gene is TRBJ1-5, the V gene TRBV6-5; 8 bases align to TRBD1. The CDR3 length is 13 residues. Germline values: CDR1 MNHEY, CDR2 SVGAGI. Germline trimming cut 4 bases from V and 7 bases from J; bases unmatched to any gene: 3. CDR3 in amino acids: CASSSDRAQPQHF. In DNA form, the CDR3 reads TGTGCCAGCAGTTCGGACAGGGCGCAGCCCCAGCATTTT.

This sequence joins TRBV18 and TRBJ1-4, with D possibly being TRBD1 (5 bases). CDR3 length equals 13 residues. Trimming stripped 4 bases from V and 8 bases from J, with 11 bases between. Germline values: CDR1 KGHSH, CDR2 LQKENI. The CDR3 spells CASSLQGWEKLFF. The CDR3 DNA follows: TGTGCCAGCTCACTGCAGGGTTGGGAAAAACTGTTTTTT.

CDR3 bases: TGCGCCAGCAGCTTAGGGCAGGGGGTGTACCAAGAGACCCAGTACTTC. It is translated as CASSLGQGVYQETQYF. This chain links TRBV5-1 with TRBJ2-5; 7 positions agree with TRBD1. The CDR3 loop spans 16 amino acids. V dropped 2 bases and J dropped 0; count of bases not matched to a gene: 7. Germline values: CDR1 SGHRS, CDR2 YFSETQ.

V usage is TRBV6-1 and J usage is TRBJ2-7, with D possibly matching TRBD2 (6 bases). Per germline, CDR1 MNHNS and CDR2 SASEGT. The CDR3 sequence is 15 residues long. V was trimmed by 2 bases and J by 0 bases, leaving 11 bases between them. CDR3 nucleotides: TGTGCCAGCAGTGAAAGGGACTGGAGCTCCTACGAGCAGTACTTC. This codes for CASSERDWSSYEQYF.

V usage is TRBV6-5 and J usage is TRBJ1-5; weak D call: TRBD1 (5 bases). This CDR3 comprises 12 residues. Per germline, CDR1 MNHEY and CDR2 SVGAGI. The ends were cut back, 4 bases at V and 9 bases at J, with 10 bases in the middle. The CDR3 region is CASSSGHLPQHF. The CDR3 DNA is TGTGCCAGCAGTTCCGGACACCTGCCCCAGCATTTT.

As to this clone: Additional DNA sequences in this sample encode the identical CDR3. The V and J genes are TRBV6-5 and TRBJ1-2; D ambiguous. V gave up 2 bases and J gave up 2 bases, with 6 bases separating them. Germline-derived CDR1 and CDR2 are MNHEY and SVGAGI. The CDR3 consists of 13 residues. CDR3 nucleotide sequence: TGTGCCAGCAGTTACGGCAGAAACTATGGCTACACCTTC. Translated, it gives CASSYGRNYGYTF.

V gene TRBV19 combines with J gene TRBJ1-1, with 7 bases fitting TRBD1. Losses at the gene ends were 4 bases for V and 1 base for J; bases not matched to a gene: 12. This CDR3 is 17 amino acids long. Germline V CDR1 and CDR2: LNHDA, SQIVND (reference sequence). The chain's CDR3 is CASSSPPGGTANTEAFF. The CDR3 DNA reads as TGTGCCAGTAGTAGTCCCCCGGGAGGGACAGCGAACACTGAAGCTTTCTTT.

The V and J genes are TRBV5-1 and TRBJ2-7, with 8 bases identical to TRBD1. Germline V gives CDR1 SGHRS, CDR2 YFSETQ. The CDR3 runs to 13 residues. Germline trimming cut 3 bases from V and 7 bases from J; bases unmatched to any gene: 6. CDR3 bases: TGCGCCAGCAGCTCGAGGACAGGGAGGGAGCAGTACTTC. It codes for CASSSRTGREQYF.

The chain joins TRBV5-4 to TRBJ2-7, with D possibly matching TRBD1 (6 bases). The CDR3 sequence is 16 residues long. The germline gives CDR1 SGHNT, CDR2 YYREEE (reference sequence). V shed 4 bases and J shed 6 bases, with 23 bases lying between them. CDR3 nucleotides: TGTGCCAGCAGCCGGAACGACAGGCCCATTCCGATCGAGCAGTACTTC. Translation gives CASSRNDRPIPIEQYF.

The V call is TRBV4-2, the J call TRBJ1-2; 7 bases are shared with TRBD1. The CDR3 spans 15 residues. The germline V gene has CDR1 LGHNA and CDR2 YNFKEQ. The ends lost 0 bases at V and 3 bases at J; junction bases unmatched: 4. CDR3 loop: CASSQDWDRDYGYTF. CDR3 DNA: TGTGCCAGCAGCCAAGATTGGGACAGAGACTATGGCTACACCTTC.